These 21 T cell receptor beta chains came from one sample sequenced in a study of identical twins. Using its own MiXCR run on the 5' RACE reads, TCRdb lists one record per CDR3 protein. The table records approximately 500,000 distinct CDR3 sequences, nearly 15% of them present only once. The sample was also linked to a second study, of yellow fever vaccine responses in identical twins.

Input material: CD4+ T cells sorted from blood. These receptor sequences come from a woman under 30 in good health.

The V and J genes are TRBV7-9 and TRBJ2-7; tentatively, D is TRBD2 (5 bases). The CDR3 extends over 14 amino acids. Germline CDR1 reads SEHNR; CDR2 reads FQNEAQ (reference sequence). V was clipped by 1 base and J by 7 bases, with 14 bases between them. The chain's CDR3 is CASSLGGWVSEQYV. Here the CDR3 DNA reads TGTGCCAGCAGCTTAGGAGGGTGGGTAAGTGAGCAGTACGTC.

The J gene is TRBJ1-2, the V gene TRBV28, with TRBD1 identical over 7 bases. Germline V lookup: CDR1 MDHEN, CDR2 SYDVKM. With 5 bases clipped from V and 8 bases from J, the junction kept 14 bases outside the gene matches. The CDR3 sequence is 15 residues long. CDR3 protein: CASSPPDRPWEGYTF. CDR3 sequence (DNA): TGTGCCAGCAGTCCTCCGGACAGGCCCTGGGAGGGCTACACCTTC.

The V and J genes are TRBV3-1 and TRBJ2-5; D unclear. V was pared by 4 bases and J by 4 bases, with 22 bases between. The CDR3 is made up of 17 amino acids. In germline, CDR1 is LGHDT, CDR2 YNNKEL (reference sequence). CDR3 nucleotide sequence: TGTGCCAGCAGCCCCCGACCAACCCTGGGAAGACGAGAGACCCAGTACTTC. Protein: CASSPRPTLGRRETQYF.

This clonotype was counted only a few times. The chain couples TRBV29-1 to TRBJ1-1; weak D call: TRBD1 (6 bases). V lost 3 bases and J 0 bases, leaving 8 bases between the germline ends. The germline CDR1 and CDR2 sequences are SQVTM and ANQGSEA. This CDR3 is 13 amino acids long. CDR3 nucleotide sequence: TGCAGCGTTGAGAGGACAGTGAACACTGAAGCTTTCTTT. This sequence encodes CSVERTVNTEAFF.

This clonotype was picked up a small number of times. The chain couples TRBV3-1 to TRBJ2-1; 13 bases agree with TRBD2. The V segment lost 11 bases and the J segment 10 bases; nucleotides outside the gene matches: 23. The germline gives CDR1 LGHDT, CDR2 YNNKEL (reference sequence). The CDR3 totals 18 residues. The CDR3 spells CAFSSSGTSGAGSAEQFF. The CDR3 nucleotides are TGTGCCTTCAGTTCCAGCGGGACTAGCGGGGCGGGATCGGCGGAGCAGTTCTTC.

The CDR3 DNA reads as TGTGCCAGCAGGACGACAGGGAGGAACACTGAAGCTTTCTTT. Its translation: CASRTTGRNTEAFF. V gene TRBV12-3 or TRBV12-4 combines with J gene TRBJ1-1, with 7 positions matching TRBD1. The CDR3 consists of 14 residues. The trim removed 6 bases at V and 1 base at J, leaving 5 bases unmatched.

In this sample, this clonotype turned up a few times. The chain combines TRBV18 with TRBJ2-1; D is perhaps TRBD1 (5 bases). CDR1 and CDR2 from the germline V gene are KGHSH and LQKENI. Trimming removed 1 base at V and 2 bases at J, with 6 bases between. The length of the CDR3 is 14 residues. The CDR3 DNA reads as TGTGCCAGCTCACCACAGGGGACCTACAATGAGCAGTTCTTC. It encodes CASSPQGTYNEQFF.

The rearrangement joins TRBV11-2 to TRBJ2-1; no definite D call. The germline V gene encodes CDR1 SGHAT and CDR2 FQNNGV. V lost 5 bases and J lost 1, with 12 bases in between. The CDR3 spans 15 residues. CDR3 region: CASSVGMGSYNEQFF. CDR3 coding DNA: TGTGCCAGCAGCGTAGGGATGGGGTCCTACAATGAGCAGTTCTTC.

V and J are TRBV19 and TRBJ2-1, with 13 bases fitting TRBD2. Germline V gene data show CDR1 as LNHDA and CDR2 as SQIVND (reference sequence). V was pared by 1 base and J by 7 bases, with 1 base of the junction left unmatched. There are 15 residues in the CDR3. This CDR3 reads CASSIGTSGRNEQFF. The CDR3 DNA reads as TGTGCCAGTAGTATAGGGACTAGCGGGAGAAATGAGCAGTTCTTC.

This clonotype was seen only a few times. The chain links TRBV6-4 to TRBJ2-1; D is unresolved. Trimming took off 3 bases at V and 3 bases at J, with 15 bases between the two ends. Germline assignment: CDR1 MRHNA and CDR2 SNTAGT. The CDR3 runs to 16 residues. The CDR3 reads CASSEVGLSNYNEQFF. The CDR3 coding sequence is TGTGCCAGCAGTGAAGTTGGCCTTTCTAACTACAATGAGCAGTTCTTC.

The V gene is TRBV10-3, the J gene TRBJ2-7; TRBD2 aligns across 12 bases. The CDR3 consists of 19 residues. From germline, CDR1 is ENHRY and CDR2 SYGVKD. With 0 bases clipped from V and 2 bases from J, the junction kept 11 bases outside the gene matches. This chain's CDR3 is CAISESKTSGSSAAYEQYF. DNA for the CDR3: TGTGCCATCAGTGAGTCCAAGACTAGCGGGAGTTCAGCCGCCTACGAGCAGTACTTC.

The chain recombines TRBV12-3 or TRBV12-4 with TRBJ2-1; 7 nucleotides align to TRBD1. V lost 2 bases to trimming and J lost 4 bases; unmatched junction nucleotides: 8. The CDR3 length is 16 residues. For the CDR3, the DNA is TGTGCCAGCAGTTTATTCGGCAGGGGGTTGTACAATGAGCAGTTCTTC. Translation: CASSLFGRGLYNEQFF.

The rearrangement uses TRBV28 and TRBJ2-3; either TRBD1 or TRBD2 may fit D (5 bases each). The length of the CDR3 is 15 residues. V lost 8 bases to trimming and J lost 4 bases, with 19 bases between them. Germline V gives CDR1 MDHEN, CDR2 SYDVKM. CDR3 residues: CASWGPKIVADTQYF. CDR3 DNA: TGTGCCAGCTGGGGACCGAAAATTGTGGCAGATACGCAGTATTTT.

CDR3 region: CAIRLAGGSNTGELFF. CDR3 in DNA: TGTGCCATCCGATTAGCGGGGGGGTCGAACACCGGGGAGCTGTTTTTT. V is TRBV10-3 and J is TRBJ2-2; TRBD2 agrees at 11 bases. From germline, CDR1 is ENHRY and CDR2 SYGVKD. V lost 8 bases to trimming and J lost 0 bases; unmatched junction nucleotides: 5. The CDR3 totals 16 residues.

This clonotype came up a few times. CDR3 sequence (DNA): TGTGCCACCAGTGATCTAGCGGGGAGCTCCTACAATGAGCAGTTCTTC. It specifies CATSDLAGSSYNEQFF. This sequence joins TRBV24-1 and TRBJ2-1; TRBD2 agrees at 9 bases. The CDR3 spans 16 residues. V trimming: 3 bases; J trimming: 0 bases; junction bases outside the gene matches: 2. Germline CDR1 is KGHDR and CDR2 is SFDVKD.

In this sample, this clonotype turned up many times. The rearrangement joins TRBV21-1 to TRBJ1-1; TRBD1 was called by the table and not checked on the DNA. TRBV21-1 is a listed pseudogene. The CDR3 length is 15 residues. The DNA of the CDR3 is TGTGCCAGCAGCAAAAGGGGACAGGAGAACACTGAAGCTTTCTTT. This sequence encodes CASSKRGQENTEAFF.

Ten or more counts support this clonotype. The rearrangement uses TRBV25-1 and TRBJ2-3, with 8 bases matching TRBD1. Germline V CDR1 and CDR2: MGHDK, SYGVNS. V dropped 2 bases and J dropped 3; count of bases not matched to a gene: 1. CDR3 size: 14 residues. In DNA form, the CDR3 reads TGTGCCAGCAGTGAAACAGGGGGTACAGATACGCAGTATTTT. This codes for CASSETGGTDTQYF.

The gene calls are TRBV20-1 and TRBJ2-3, with 9 bases aligning to TRBD2. The CDR3 covers 14 residues. CDR1 DFQATT and CDR2 SNEGSKA come from the germline V gene (reference sequence). The V and J ends lost 4 bases and 5 bases, in that order; junction bases with no gene match: 7. CDR3 DNA sequence: TGCAGTGCTACCGGGACTAGCAAGGGAGATACGCAGTATTTT. Protein: CSATGTSKGDTQYF.

V is TRBV7-8 and J is TRBJ2-7; a possible D gene is TRBD2 (5 bases). The CDR3 is 13 amino acids. Germline assignment: CDR1 SGHVS and CDR2 FQNEAQ. Trimming took off 5 bases at V and 3 bases at J, with 11 bases between the two ends. The CDR3 sequence is CASSGGRYYEQYV. The CDR3 coding sequence is TGTGCCAGCAGCGGAGGCCGGTACTACGAGCAGTACGTC.

The CDR3 spells CSAIVGGAPTGELFF. CDR3 sequence (DNA): TGCAGTGCAATAGTAGGGGGCGCCCCCACCGGGGAGCTGTTTTTT. The genes are TRBV20-1 and TRBJ2-2; 7 bases fit TRBD1. J lost 4 bases, V lost 6 bases, and 11 bases had no gene match. The CDR3 runs 15 residues. The germline V gene encodes CDR1 DFQATT and CDR2 SNEGSKA (reference sequence).

This clonotype was seen a few times. The chain couples TRBV10-3 to TRBJ2-5; 7 positions agree with TRBD2. V shed 10 bases, J shed 2 bases, and the junction held 7 bases outside the gene matches. The CDR3 is 13 amino acids. The germline V gene encodes CDR1 ENHRY and CDR2 SYGVKD. In DNA, the CDR3 is TGTGCCAGCGGTGGCGGGGGACAAGAGACCCAGTACTTC. It specifies CASGGGGQETQYF.